The rows below give T cell receptor beta chains drawn from one sample of a study of shared clonotypes between healthy human individuals. TCRdb's table, derived via immunoSEQ multiplex PCR, lists solely in-frame clones and lacks some. The table lists some 1.1 million clones, 77% of them singletons. The sample consisted of memory CD4+ T cells from PBMCs. Every receptor here comes from a man aged 18 to 30 in good health. Some clones in this sample may be carry-over from other donors' samples. CDR3s include the opening cysteine and the closing phenylalanine or tryptophan. D genes are given only for firm matches. Only some rows state a clone size, as once, few, many or a class for expanded clones.

j_call clone_size d_call v_call cdr3_aa cdr3_nt
TRBJ2-5 once TRBD1 TRBV7-2 CASSLAAGQGMKTQYF TGTGCCAGCAGCTTAGCGGCCGGACAGGGGATGAAGACCCAGTACTTC
TRBJ1-5 NA NA TRBV5-6 CASSLVGQTGPQHF TGTGCCAGCAGCTTGGTCGGGCAGACCGGACCCCAGCATTTT
TRBJ1-2 NA NA TRBV7-3 CASSPRAGYYGYTF TGTGCCAGCAGCCCCCGCGCCGGGTACTATGGCTACACCTTC
TRBJ2-7 few NA TRBV4-2 CASREGDGRGSGEQYF TGTGCCAGCAGAGAAGGGGATGGCAGGGGATCGGGCGAGCAGTACTTC
TRBJ2-2 NA NA TRBV7-9 CASSPQGAGELFF TGTGCCAGCAGCCCACAGGGTGCCGGGGAGCTGTTTTTT
TRBJ2-3 NA NA TRBV7-9 CASSLARTAYSTDTQYF TGTGCCAGCAGCTTAGCCCGGACAGCCTATAGCACAGATACGCAGTATTTT
TRBJ1-1 many NA TRBV19 CASSIGQKNTEAFF TGTGCCAGTAGTATCGGACAGAAGAACACTGAAGCTTTCTTT
TRBJ1-5 NA NA TRBV28 CASSYEGPQHF TGTGCCAGCAGTTATGAGGGGCCCCAGCATTTT
TRBJ1-5 NA NA TRBV18 CASSRDGGQPQHF TGTGCCAGCTCACGGGACGGGGGCCAGCCCCAGCATTTT
TRBJ1-5 NA NA TRBV5-1 CASSRPPTGGNQPQHF TGCGCCAGCAGCCGCCCCCCCACTGGGGGCAATCAGCCCCAGCATTTT
TRBJ1-2 NA NA TRBV27 CASSFMGGRSYYGYTF TGTGCCAGCAGTTTCATGGGGGGCAGGTCATACTATGGCTACACCTTC
TRBJ1-2 NA TRBD1 TRBV27 CASSRDRGVGYTF TGTGCCAGCAGTCGCGACAGGGGTGTCGGCTACACCTTC
TRBJ2-5 NA NA TRBV11-3 CASSPPGTETQYF TGTGCCAGCAGCCCCCCAGGGACGGAGACCCAGTACTTC
TRBJ2-6 once NA TRBV30 CAWSTKRGGANVLTF TGTGCCTGGAGTACTAAACGGGGCGGGGCCAACGTCCTGACTTTC
TRBJ2-3 NA NA TRBV7-9 CASSSSLTRDTQYF TGTGCCAGCAGCTCTAGCCTTACCAGAGATACGCAGTATTTT
TRBJ2-4 NA NA TRBV5-1 CASSSDGGLAKNIQYF TGCGCCAGCAGCTCTGATGGGGGACTAGCCAAAAACATTCAGTACTTC
TRBJ2-5 NA TRBD1 TRBV7-2 CASSLGGTDGETQYF TGTGCCAGCAGCTTAGGGGGGACAGATGGAGAGACCCAGTACTTC
TRBJ1-1 NA TRBD1 TRBV29-1 CSVNRGRMDTEAFF TGCAGCGTAAACAGGGGGCGCATGGACACTGAAGCTTTCTTT
TRBJ1-5 few NA TRBV5-5 CASSYPNQPQHF TGTGCCAGCAGCTATCCCAATCAGCCCCAGCATTTT
TRBJ2-7 NA TRBD2 TRBV28 CASSSLAGGPYEQYF TGTGCCAGCAGTTCCCTAGCGGGAGGGCCCTACGAGCAGTACTTC
TRBJ2-2 NA NA TRBV7-2 CASSLEIYYTGELFF TGTGCCAGCAGCTTAGAGATCTACTACACCGGGGAGCTGTTTTTT
TRBJ2-7 NA TRBD2 TRBV7-2 CASSVTSGRSLAEQYF TGTGCCAGCAGCGTTACTAGCGGGAGAAGCCTCGCCGAGCAGTACTTC
TRBJ1-5 NA NA TRBV9 CASSVSANQPQHF TGTGCCAGCAGCGTATCCGCCAATCAGCCCCAGCATTTT
TRBJ1-3 NA NA TRBV28 CASSSFRTVGNTIYF TGTGCCAGCAGTTCCTTCAGGACAGTAGGAAACACCATATATTTT
TRBJ1-2 NA NA TRBV6-5 CASSNHRGLIYGYTF TGTGCCAGCAGTAACCACCGGGGCCTGATCTATGGCTACACCTTC
TRBJ1-1 NA TRBD1 TRBV6-5 CASSYGTGNTEAFF TGTGCCAGCAGTTATGGGACAGGGAACACTGAAGCTTTCTTT
TRBJ2-1 NA NA TRBV4-2 CASSQEYHLSYNEQFF TGTGCCAGCAGCCAAGAGTATCATCTCTCCTACAATGAGCAGTTCTTC
TRBJ2-7 NA NA TRBV11-1 CASSDSYSYEQYF TGTGCCAGCAGCGACAGCTACTCCTACGAGCAGTACTTC
TRBJ2-7 NA NA TRBV10-3 CAISVVTDGEQYF TGTGCCATCAGTGTTGTGACGGACGGGGAGCAGTACTTC
TRBJ2-3 NA NA TRBV30 CAWRQAGSADTQYF TGTGCCTGGAGACAGGCTGGGTCAGCAGATACGCAGTATTTT
TRBJ2-7 NA NA TRBV6-5 CATSRGLGPYEQYF TGTGCCACTTCGCGGGGGCTAGGTCCCTACGAGCAGTACTTC
TRBJ2-1 NA NA TRBV4-1 CASGFRPNEQFF TGCGCCAGCGGATTCCGACCTAATGAGCAGTTCTTC
TRBJ2-7 NA NA TRBV9 CASSPRSETVYEQYF TGTGCCAGCAGCCCTCGAAGCGAGACAGTCTACGAGCAGTACTTC
TRBJ1-1 once NA TRBV5-3 CARSPPAVWRSNTEAFF TGTGCCAGAAGCCCCCCAGCGGTTTGGAGGTCGAACACTGAAGCTTTCTTT
TRBJ2-7 once TRBD1 TRBV4-3 CASSQGPGTGVYEQYF TGCGCCAGCAGCCAAGGGCCCGGGACAGGAGTCTACGAGCAGTACTTC
TRBJ2-5 NA NA TRBV5-1 CASSESETQYF TGCGCCAGCAGCGAATCAGAGACCCAGTACTTC
TRBJ2-1 NA TRBD2 TRBV7-9 CASSMTSGRATEQFF TGTGCCAGCAGCATGACTAGCGGGAGGGCAACTGAGCAGTTCTTC
TRBJ1-5 NA TRBD1 TRBV6-4 CASSDPYRDRDSNQPQHF TGTGCCAGCAGTGACCCCTATAGGGACAGGGATAGCAATCAGCCCCAGCATTTT
TRBJ2-1 NA NA TRBV7-9 CASSLARGSTVHNEQFF TGTGCCAGCAGCTTAGCCCGCGGTAGCACGGTCCACAATGAGCAGTTCTTC
TRBJ1-4 NA NA TRBV6-6 CASSAGVEKLFF TGTGCCAGCAGTGCAGGGGTTGAAAAACTGTTTTTT
TRBJ1-2 few TRBD1 TRBV7-9 CASSLDRGGTNYGYTF TGTGCCAGCAGCTTAGACAGGGGAGGAACTAACTATGGCTACACCTTC
TRBJ2-3 NA NA TRBV11-3 CASSPGETDTQYF TGTGCCAGCAGCCCCGGGGAAACAGATACGCAGTATTTT
TRBJ2-2 NA NA TRBV5-4 CASSLAGTNTGELFF TGTGCCAGCAGCTTGGCAGGGACGAACACCGGGGAGCTGTTTTTT
TRBJ1-3 NA NA TRBV4-1 CASTHRLPDSAGNTIYF TGCGCCAGCACCCATCGGCTCCCGGACAGTGCTGGAAACACCATATATTTT
TRBJ1-2 NA TRBD1 TRBV5-4 CASSRLTGDYGYTF TGTGCCAGCAGCCGTCTGACAGGGGACTATGGCTACACCTTC
TRBJ2-3 once NA TRBV6-5 CASRKGFDTQYF TGTGCCAGCAGAAAGGGGTTTGATACGCAGTATTTT
TRBJ2-7 NA TRBD1 TRBV27 CASSLRPGTGDYEQYF TGTGCCAGCAGTTTACGACCCGGGACAGGGGATTACGAGCAGTACTTC
TRBJ2-5 NA NA TRBV18 CASSPAGSAETQYF TGTGCCAGCTCACCCGCCGGTTCTGCGGAGACCCAGTACTTC
TRBJ2-3 NA TRBD2 TRBV6-6 CASSYGAGVGEDTQYF TGTGCCAGCAGTTACGGCGCGGGGGTGGGGGAAGATACGCAGTATTTT
TRBJ2-2 NA NA TRBV7-2 CASSPGQVGELFF TGTGCCAGCAGCCCCGGGCAGGTCGGGGAGCTGTTTTTT